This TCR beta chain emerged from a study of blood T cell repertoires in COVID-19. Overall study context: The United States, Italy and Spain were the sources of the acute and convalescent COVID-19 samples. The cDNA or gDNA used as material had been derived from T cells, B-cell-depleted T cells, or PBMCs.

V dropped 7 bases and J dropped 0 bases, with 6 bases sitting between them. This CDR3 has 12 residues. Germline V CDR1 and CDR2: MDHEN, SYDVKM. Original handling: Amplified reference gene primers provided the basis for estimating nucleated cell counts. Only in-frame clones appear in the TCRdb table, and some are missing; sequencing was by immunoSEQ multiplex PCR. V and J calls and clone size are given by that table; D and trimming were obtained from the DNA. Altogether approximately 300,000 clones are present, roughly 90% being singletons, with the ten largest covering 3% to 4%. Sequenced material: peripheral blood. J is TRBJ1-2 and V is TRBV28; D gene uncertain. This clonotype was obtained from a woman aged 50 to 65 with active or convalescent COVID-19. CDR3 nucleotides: TGTGCCAGCACCCGGTCTAACTATGGCTACACCTTC. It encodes CASTRSNYGYTF.